A selection of T cell receptor beta chains follows, all from one sample in a study of cytomegalovirus exposure and HLA in healthy donors. The assay was immunoSEQ multiplex PCR, and TCRdb's table has in-frame clones only and misses some. Of over 150,000 clones in the sample, roughly 72% are singletons; the top ten hold about 2.1%. The material sequenced was PBMCs. These receptors were collected from a man aged 25-40 years in good health and CMV-seronegative. Each CDR3 is given with its conserved first and last residue. D genes are given only for firm matches. Clone size is stated in some rows and not others, as once, few, many or a class when expanded.

V gene,D gene,clone size,J gene,CDR3 DNA,CDR3 protein
TRBV7-2,.,.,TRBJ2-5,TGTGCCAGCATGCCAGCGTACCAAGAGACCCAGTACTTC,CASMPAYQETQYF
TRBV25-1,.,.,TRBJ1-1,TGTGCCAGCAGTGCTTATACTGAAGCTTTCTTT,CASSAYTEAFF
TRBV27,.,.,TRBJ2-7,TGTGCCAGCAGTCGACCAACAGGGGAGCAGTACTTC,CASSRPTGEQYF
TRBV18,.,.,TRBJ1-5,TGTGCCAGCTCACCCGAAAACCGGAATCAGCCCCAGCATTTT,CASSPENRNQPQHF
TRBV6-5,TRBD1,.,TRBJ1-6,TGTGCCAGCAGTTACGACAGGGGGAATTCACCCCTCCACTTT,CASSYDRGNSPLHF
TRBV19,TRBD1,.,TRBJ2-7,TGTGCCACACGCCCCCGGGACAGAACCTACGAGCAGTACTTC,CATRPRDRTYEQYF
TRBV6-4,.,.,TRBJ2-2,TGTGCCAGCAGTGACTCGCGAGGGGGGGACACCGGGGAGCTGTTTTTT,CASSDSRGGDTGELFF
TRBV30,TRBD1,.,TRBJ1-2,TGTGCCTGGAGCGCCCGGGACAGGGGAAATGGCTACACCTTC,CAWSARDRGNGYTF
TRBV6-5,TRBD2,.,TRBJ2-3,TGTGCCAGCAGTTACAGAGCGGGGGCCATCACAGATACGCAGTATTTT,CASSYRAGAITDTQYF
TRBV28,.,.,TRBJ2-5,TGTGCCAGCAGTCTCGGGATTCAAGAGACCCAGTACTTC,CASSLGIQETQYF
TRBV28,.,few,TRBJ2-5,TGTGCCAGCGCTGGGGGAGCGGGCCAACGAGAGACCCAGTACTTC,CASAGGAGQRETQYF
TRBV7-9,TRBD2,.,TRBJ2-5,TGTGCCAGCAGCTTAGTGACTAGCGGGGATCAAGAGACCCAGTACTTC,CASSLVTSGDQETQYF
TRBV5-1,TRBD2,.,TRBJ2-5,TGCGCCAGCAGCCCCAGACGGGGGGGCTCGGAGACCCAGTACTTC,CASSPRRGGSETQYF
TRBV6-1,.,.,TRBJ2-7,TGTGCCAGCAGTGAATACGGGGTTGGTACGGTCTACGAGCAGTACTTC,CASSEYGVGTVYEQYF
TRBV4-2,TRBD2,.,TRBJ2-7,TGTGCCAGCAGACCCCTAGCGGGGGCCTCCTACGAGCAGTACTTC,CASRPLAGASYEQYF
TRBV7-2,TRBD2,.,TRBJ2-3,TGTGCCAGCAGCCCCACTAGCGGGGGACCAGATACGCAGTATTTT,CASSPTSGGPDTQYF
TRBV2,.,.,TRBJ2-7,TGTGCCAGCAGTGAAGCTGGAGGGGGCATTTTTAAGTACGAGCAGTACTTC,CASSEAGGGIFKYEQYF
TRBV19,TRBD1,.,TRBJ1-1,TGTGCCAGTACCAGGGACAGGGTGAACACTGAAGCTTTCTTT,CASTRDRVNTEAFF
TRBV4-1,.,.,TRBJ2-7,TGCGCCAGCAGCCTCCCTGGGCGGGGAGCCTACGAGCAGTACTTC,CASSLPGRGAYEQYF
TRBV5-1,TRBD1,.,TRBJ2-2,TGCGCCAGCAGCTTGGCGGGACAGGGGAGCACCGGGGAGCTGTTTTTT,CASSLAGQGSTGELFF
TRBV5-1,.,.,TRBJ1-2,TGCGCCAGCAGCCCCGAGGGGACAAACTATGGCTACACCTTC,CASSPEGTNYGYTF
TRBV27,TRBD1,.,TRBJ2-4,TGTGCCAGCAGTTTATTGGGCCAGACAGGGGAAGCCAAAAACATTCAGTACTTC,CASSLLGQTGEAKNIQYF
TRBV5-1,.,few,TRBJ1-2,TGCGCCAGCAGCCTCAAGTCATCAGACTATGGCTACCCCTTC,CASSLKSSDYGYPF
TRBV14,.,.,TRBJ2-7,TGTGCCAGCAGCCAACTCAGGTTATCCCACGAGCAGTACTTC,CASSQLRLSHEQYF
TRBV4-1,TRBD1,.,TRBJ2-3,TGCGCCAGCAGCCAAGGGCAGGGGGCAGTTTCAGATACGCAGTATTTT,CASSQGQGAVSDTQYF